These 28 T cell receptor beta chains came from one sample sequenced in a study of response to subunit inactivated influenza vaccine. TCRdb analysed the RT-PCR reads with MiXCR anew, one entry per CDR3 protein. This sample has more than 150,000 distinct CDR3 sequences, with about 9.3% found just once. The specimen comprised non-naive T cells sorted from PBMCs, sampled on the day of vaccination. Receptors originate from a man between 45 and 60 years old who received an inactivated influenza vaccine.

This clonotype was counted many times. This rearrangement joins TRBV5-1 to TRBJ1-6; 8 nucleotides align to TRBD1. The CDR3 runs 14 residues. The junction had 2 bases not matched to a gene; V was cut back by 4 bases and J by 5 bases. CDR1 SGHRS and CDR2 YFSETQ come from the germline V gene. The CDR3 DNA reads as TGCGCCAGCAGCATGACAGGGGATAATTCACCCCTCCACTTT. Its protein is CASSMTGDNSPLHF.

This clonotype was seen more than once but under ten times. The chain is built from TRBV5-1 and TRBJ2-3; a weak D match, TRBD2 (5 bases). The CDR3 extends over 15 amino acids. In germline, CDR1 is SGHRS, CDR2 YFSETQ. The V end was cut by 4 bases, the J end by 4 bases, with 16 bases between. The CDR3 DNA reads TGCGCCAGCAGCGTGGCCGGACTCAACCCAGATACGCAGTATTTT. It codes for CASSVAGLNPDTQYF.

This sequence joins TRBV12-3 or TRBV12-4 and TRBJ2-5; D not certain. V was pared by 5 bases and J by 7 bases, with 17 bases between. The CDR3 contains 14 residues. The CDR3 sequence is CASSRSTESGTQYF. CDR3 bases: TGTGCCAGCAGTCGGTCGACGGAGTCTGGGACCCAGTACTTC.

The chain combines TRBV30 with TRBJ2-2; 7 nucleotides line up with TRBD1. In germline, CDR1 is GTSNPN, CDR2 SVGIG (reference sequence). This CDR3 has 15 amino acids. The J segment lost 6 bases and the V segment lost 1 base, leaving 8 bases of the junction unmatched. CDR3 loop: CAWSALTGPAGELFF. The CDR3 coding sequence is TGTGCCTGGAGTGCCTTGACAGGGCCCGCCGGGGAGCTGTTTTTT. Full variable domain (remainder filled in from reference TRBV30 and TRBJ2-2): SQTIHQWPATLVQPVGSPLSLECTVEGTSNPNLYWYRQAAGRGLQLLFYSVGIGQISSEVPQNLSASRPQDRQFILSSKKLLLSDSGFYLCAWSALTGPAGELFFGEGSRLTVL.

This clonotype occurred many times. The rearrangement joins TRBV12-3 or TRBV12-4 to TRBJ2-3; D not resolved. Trimming cost V 6 bases and J 4 bases, with 14 bases left between them. The CDR3 runs to 14 residues. In nucleotides, the CDR3 is TGTGCCAGCAGCCCACAATCGAGCTCAGATACGCAGTATTTT. It encodes CASSPQSSSDTQYF.

This chain links TRBV12-3 or TRBV12-4 with TRBJ2-6; no firm D call. The CDR3 sequence is 14 residues long. Trimming left V 6 bases short and J 0 bases short, with 6 bases between. The CDR3 spells CASRKASGANVLTF. In DNA form, the CDR3 reads TGTGCCAGCAGAAAAGCCTCTGGGGCCAACGTCCTGACTTTC.

The V gene is TRBV6-1, the J gene TRBJ1-1; D unresolved. V dropped 6 bases and J dropped 1 base, with 9 bases sitting between them. The germline CDR1 and CDR2 sequences are MNHNS and SASEGT. The length of the CDR3 is 13 residues. The chain's CDR3 is CASRRQANTEAFF. The CDR3 DNA sequence: TGTGCCAGCAGGAGGCAGGCGAACACTGAAGCTTTCTTT.

This clonotype was recorded a few times. CDR3 coding DNA: TGTGCCAGTGATCGTTACAGGGGGCTCGGTGATACGCAGTATTTT. Encoded protein: CASDRYRGLGDTQYF. V is TRBV19 and J is TRBJ2-3; 9 positions agree with TRBD1. Germline V CDR1 and CDR2: LNHDA, SQIVND (reference sequence). The CDR3 spans 15 residues. J gave up 6 bases and V 8 bases, and 12 bases lay outside the gene matches.

V is TRBV14 and J is TRBJ1-2; 7 bases agree with TRBD1. V was clipped by 6 bases and J by 0 bases; unmatched bases: 10. Per germline, CDR1 SGHDN and CDR2 FVKESK. The CDR3 runs to 16 residues. The CDR3 protein is CASSLRTGLANYGYTF. The CDR3 DNA reads TGTGCCAGCAGTCTTCGGACAGGATTAGCTAACTATGGCTACACCTTC.

The rearrangement uses TRBV20-1 and TRBJ2-7, with D perhaps matching TRBD1 (5 bases). V shed 0 bases and J shed 5 bases, with 17 bases lying between them. The CDR3 consists of 15 residues. Germline loops: CDR1 DFQATT, CDR2 SNEGSKA (reference sequence). As DNA, the CDR3 is TGCAGTGCTAGAGACTGGAAGGGGCTTCGGAACGAGCAGTACTTC. Its translation: CSARDWKGLRNEQYF.

This clonotype appeared many times. The chain uses TRBV12-3 or TRBV12-4 and TRBJ1-5; D possibly corresponds to TRBD1 (5 bases). The CDR3 spans 14 residues. With 5 bases removed from V and 3 bases from J, the gap between germline ends came to 11 bases. DNA for the CDR3: TGTGCCAGCAGTCCAGGGATTACCAATCAGCCCCAGCATTTT. Its protein product is CASSPGITNQPQHF.

This clonotype has a handful of counts. The DNA of the CDR3 is TGTGCCAGCAGCCAACAGGGCTCCGAGCAGTACTTC. Its protein is CASSQQGSEQYF. The gene calls are TRBV3-1 and TRBJ2-7, with D possibly matching TRBD1 (5 bases). CDR3 length: 12 residues. CDR1 is LGHDT, CDR2 YNNKEL, per germline (reference sequence). V was shortened by 2 bases and J by 6 bases, with 8 bases between the two germline ends.

V gene TRBV27 combines with J gene TRBJ2-3; either TRBD1 or TRBD2 may fit D (6 bases each). The germline V and J ends were trimmed by 2 bases and 4 bases, with 19 bases remaining between them. The CDR3 loop spans 17 amino acids. Germline values: CDR1 MNHEY, CDR2 SMNVEV (reference sequence). In nucleotides, the CDR3 is TGTGCCAGCAGTTTAGAGGGGGGAAGTACTTGGGCAGATACGCAGTATTTT. This sequence encodes CASSLEGGSTWADTQYF.

This clonotype has a handful of counts. The J gene is TRBJ1-2, the V gene TRBV7-9; unclear D gene. Looked up from germline, CDR1 is SEHNR and CDR2 is FQNEAQ (reference sequence). Trimming took off 1 base at V and 8 bases at J, with 14 bases between the two ends. This CDR3 is built from 14 residues. The CDR3 loop is CASSLEVVEHGYTF. CDR3 nucleotide sequence: TGTGCCAGCAGCTTAGAGGTGGTGGAACACGGCTACACCTTC. Variable domain in full (rest from reference TRBV7-9 and TRBJ1-2): DTGVSQNPRHKITKRGQNVTFRCDPISEHNRLYWYRQTLGQGPEFLTYFQNEAQLEKSRLLSDRFSAERPKGSFSTLEIQRTEQGDSAMYLCASSLEVVEHGYTFGSGTRLTVV.

In this sample, this clonotype turned up a few times. The chain recombines TRBV11-2 with TRBJ1-6; D might be TRBD1 (6 bases). The germline V and J ends were trimmed by 1 base and 7 bases, with 11 bases remaining between them. Germline V gene sequence: CDR1 SGHAT, CDR2 FQNNGV. The CDR3 is 15 amino acids. This CDR3 reads CASSLAPTGNSPLHF. As DNA, the CDR3 is TGTGCCAGCAGCTTAGCTCCGACAGGCAATTCACCCCTCCACTTT.

The chain carries TRBV28 and TRBJ2-4; TRBD2 agrees at 7 bases. J was trimmed by 1 base and V by 1 base; bases with no gene match: 7. This CDR3 comprises 17 residues. Germline CDR1 reads MDHEN; CDR2 reads SYDVKM. The CDR3, as DNA: TGTGCCAGCAGTTTATTGGGGGGGGATAACGCCAAAAACATTCAGTACTTC. Protein: CASSLLGGDNAKNIQYF.

The rearrangement joins TRBV20-1 to TRBJ2-3; TRBD2 matches at 7 bases. J lost 9 bases, V lost 6 bases, and 9 bases had no gene match. Germline V CDR1 and CDR2: DFQATT, SNEGSKA (reference sequence). The CDR3 has 12 amino acids. This CDR3 reads CSAKMGGYTQYF. DNA for the CDR3: TGCAGTGCAAAAATGGGGGGGTACACGCAGTATTTT.

This clonotype was picked up many times. The chain is built from TRBV20-1 and TRBJ2-5; D perhaps matches TRBD2 (6 bases). Between the trimmed V and J ends, which lost 0 bases and 3 bases, there was a span of 11 bases. This CDR3 has 14 amino acids. Looked up from germline, CDR1 is DFQATT and CDR2 is SNEGSKA (reference sequence). Written as DNA, the CDR3 is TGCAGTGCTAGAGATCAGACTAGGGAAGAGACCCAGTACTTC. It yields the protein CSARDQTREETQYF.

This clonotype was recorded many times. The chain is built from TRBV20-1 and TRBJ1-1; unclear D gene. This CDR3 contains 15 residues. V lost 0 bases and J 5 bases, leaving 16 bases between the germline ends. Germline V gene lookup returns CDR1 DFQATT and CDR2 SNEGSKA (reference sequence). In DNA form, the CDR3 reads TGCAGTGCTAGAGAGATAACCGGGGTTGGGACTGAAGCTTTCTTT. Translation: CSAREITGVGTEAFF.

This clonotype was seen more than once but under ten times. The V and J genes are TRBV30 and TRBJ1-1; a weak D match, TRBD1 (6 bases). V was clipped by 4 bases and J by 1 base, with 13 bases between them. Germline V gives CDR1 GTSNPN, CDR2 SVGIG (reference sequence). The CDR3 totals 14 residues. The DNA for the CDR3 is TGTGCCTGGACCCAGGGGACGGGGAACACTGAAGCTTTCTTT. The encoded protein is CAWTQGTGNTEAFF.

This clonotype has just a few counts. V gene TRBV20-1 combines with J gene TRBJ1-4; no clear D gene. V was clipped by 3 bases and J by 7 bases, with 15 bases between them. Germline V CDR1 and CDR2: DFQATT, SNEGSKA (reference sequence). The CDR3 has 14 amino acids. CDR3: CSASPTRGFEKLFF. CDR3 DNA: TGCAGTGCTAGTCCGACGCGGGGATTTGAAAAACTGTTTTTT.

The J gene is TRBJ2-7, the V gene TRBV30; D is perhaps TRBD2 (5 bases). The CDR3 has 12 amino acids. Germline values: CDR1 GTSNPN, CDR2 SVGIG (reference sequence). V shed 5 bases and J shed 0 bases, with 8 bases lying between them. The DNA for the CDR3 is TGTGCCTGGTCAGGAGGCTCCTACGAGCAGTACTTC. This encodes CAWSGGSYEQYF.

This clonotype was recorded many times. The chain recombines TRBV25-1 with TRBJ1-4; TRBD1 is a possible D gene (6 bases). Per the germline V gene, CDR1 is MGHDK and CDR2 is SYGVNS. The CDR3 covers 14 residues. The V and J ends lost 3 bases and 9 bases respectively, with 14 bases between them. For the CDR3, the DNA is TGTGCCAGCAGTGATCCCGGACAGCGCCAAAAACTGTTTTTT. Its translation: CASSDPGQRQKLFF.

The chain uses TRBV10-3 and TRBJ2-7; 7 bases line up with TRBD1. The CDR3 contains 12 residues. V gave up 11 bases and J gave up 5 bases; unmatched junction bases: 9. CDR1 and CDR2 from the germline V gene are ENHRY and SYGVKD. The chain's CDR3 is CASGRQGDEQYF. The CDR3 DNA is TGTGCCTCGGGGCGACAGGGTGACGAGCAGTACTTC.

This chain connects TRBV14 to TRBJ2-2, with D possibly TRBD1 on 5 matching bases. Trimming removed 5 bases at V and 8 bases at J, with 15 bases between. CDR1 is SGHDN, CDR2 FVKESK, per germline. The CDR3 length is 14 residues. CDR3 in amino acids: CASSETANRGELFF. CDR3 sequence (DNA): TGTGCCAGCAGCGAGACAGCAAACAGAGGGGAGCTGTTTTTT.

V and J are TRBV11-1 and TRBJ2-3; D is ambiguous. Germline V CDR1 and CDR2: SGHAT, FQDESV (reference sequence). V shed 5 bases and J shed 6 bases, with 9 bases lying between them. The CDR3 is 12 amino acids. This CDR3 reads CASSRNRDTQYF. DNA of the CDR3: TGTGCCAGCAGCCGAAATAGGGATACGCAGTATTTT.

This sequence joins TRBV15 and TRBJ1-5; the D is unclear. Per the germline V gene, CDR1 is LNHNV and CDR2 is YYDKDF (reference sequence). This CDR3 has 15 residues. Trimming left V 0 bases short and J 7 bases short, with 13 bases between. DNA for the CDR3: TGTGCCACCAGCAGAGATACAGCTCTCCAGCAGCCCCAGCATTTT. The encoded protein is CATSRDTALQQPQHF. Looking up the rest from reference TRBV15 and TRBJ1-5 gives the full variable domain: DAMVIQNPRYQVTQFGKPVTLSCSQTLNHNVMYWYQQKSSQAPKLLFHYYDKDFNNEADTPDNFQSRRPNTSFCFLDIRSPGLGDTAMYLCATSRDTALQQPQHFGDGTRLSIL.

This clonotype was observed a few times. V is TRBV24-1 and J is TRBJ2-5; D might be TRBD2 (6 bases). Deletions cut 4 bases from V and 7 bases from J, with 15 bases between. CDR3 size: 14 residues. Germline assignment: CDR1 KGHDR and CDR2 SFDVKD. The CDR3 protein is CATSESGTGGTQYF. CDR3 DNA sequence: TGTGCCACCAGTGAGTCAGGGACTGGGGGGACCCAGTACTTC.